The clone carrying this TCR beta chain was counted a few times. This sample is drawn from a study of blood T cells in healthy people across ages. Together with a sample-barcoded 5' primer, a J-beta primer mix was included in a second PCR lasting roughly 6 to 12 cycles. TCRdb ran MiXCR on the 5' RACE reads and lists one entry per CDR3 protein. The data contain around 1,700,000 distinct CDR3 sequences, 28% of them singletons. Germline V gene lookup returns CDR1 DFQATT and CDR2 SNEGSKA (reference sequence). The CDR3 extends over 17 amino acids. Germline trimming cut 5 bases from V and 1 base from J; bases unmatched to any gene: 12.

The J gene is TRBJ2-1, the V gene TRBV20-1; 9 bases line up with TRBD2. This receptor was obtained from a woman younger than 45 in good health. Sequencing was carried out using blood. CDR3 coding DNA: TGCAGTGCTCCCAGCGGGGGGCAACGAGGTTCCTACAATGAGCAGTTCTTC. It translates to CSAPSGGQRGSYNEQFF.